This TCR beta chain was recovered during a study of cytomegalovirus exposure and HLA in healthy donors. Study-wide results and limits: Previously analyzed data showed that most TCR beta V segments were productive at a frequency of about 90% or about 30%. From TCR beta sequences, most subjects' HLA-A and HLA-B alleles were reportedly predicted accurately. A link between a missense DCLRE1C variant and TCR beta V- and J-gene trimming emerged from a later analysis.

PCR involved 60 Vbeta and 13 Jbeta primers. Measured with immunoSEQ multiplex PCR; TCRdb has only the in-frame clones, and not every one. The repertoire holds some 130,000 clones, with 65% to 90% as singletons. Donors sampled were nominally healthy, though unrecorded immune exposures were likely. Concerning this clone itself: No antigen is known for it.

Trimming left V 3 bases short and J 10 bases short, with 18 bases between. This CDR3 is built from 13 residues. CDR1 SQVTM and CDR2 ANQGSEA come from the germline V gene. The receptor's source is a girl between 2 and 10 years old in good health and CMV-seronegative. The chain recombines TRBV29-1 with TRBJ1-1, with D tentatively TRBD1 (5 bases). Sequenced input: PBMCs. The CDR3 here is CSVDTKAGLGAFF. The CDR3, as DNA: TGCAGCGTTGACACAAAGGCGGGGCTTGGAGCTTTCTTT. Based on the CDR3 plus reference TRBV29-1 and TRBJ1-1, the full variable domain is SAVISQKPSRDICQRGTSLTIQCQVDSQVTMMFWYRQQPGQSLTLIATANQGSEATYESGFVIDKFPISRPNLTFSTLTVSNMSPEDSSIYLCSVDTKAGLGAFFGQGTRLTVV.